Listed here are 12 T cell receptor beta chains from one sample, sequenced in a study of T cell repertoires in cytomegalovirus infection. One entry per CDR3 protein results from TCRdb running MiXCR on the reads. The sample consists of around 630,000 distinct CDR3 sequences, 20% to 25% of them appearing once. The specimen was CD8+ T cells from PBMCs. These receptors came from a human donor in good health (CMV status not recorded). Some clones in this sample may be carry-over from other donors' samples.

The chain combines TRBV7-6 with TRBJ2-7; no reliable D call. This CDR3 region has 14 residues. Looked up from germline, CDR1 is SGHVS and CDR2 is FNYEAQ. The germline V and J ends were trimmed by 2 bases and 2 bases, with 10 bases remaining between them. In DNA form, the CDR3 reads TGTGCCAGCAGCTTAACCCACGGCACCTACGAGCAGTACTTC. Its translation: CASSLTHGTYEQYF.

The rearrangement links TRBV7-9 to TRBJ2-7; D is possibly TRBD2 (5 bases). Germline loops: CDR1 SEHNR, CDR2 FQNEAQ (reference sequence). V was pared by 4 bases and J by 3 bases, with 25 bases between. There are 18 residues in the CDR3. CDR3 DNA: TGTGCCAGCAGCTCTTCGTTTGCTCCGGGATCCAGTCGCTACGAGCAGTACTTC. Translation gives CASSSSFAPGSSRYEQYF.

This clonotype has just a few counts. The chain uses TRBV29-1 and TRBJ2-7, with TRBD1 matching 7 bases. Germline-derived CDR1 and CDR2 are SQVTM and ANQGSEA. The trim removed 1 base at V and 2 bases at J, leaving 5 bases unmatched. This CDR3 is 14 amino acids long. CDR3 nucleotide sequence: TGCAGCGTTGAAGTCAGGGGACAGACCTACGAGCAGTACTTC. Translating gives CSVEVRGQTYEQYF.

This clonotype was picked up many times. The chain has TRBV7-8 and TRBJ2-7; TRBD1 matches 9 bases. CDR1 SGHVS and CDR2 FQNEAQ come from the germline V gene. The ends lost 0 bases at V and 5 bases at J; junction bases unmatched: 2. This CDR3 is built from 14 residues. CDR3 amino acids: CASSLATGGNEQYF. Written as DNA, the CDR3 is TGTGCCAGCAGCTTAGCGACAGGGGGGAACGAGCAGTACTTC.

This chain uses TRBV20-1 with TRBJ1-1; D unclear. Germline V CDR1 and CDR2: DFQATT, SNEGSKA (reference sequence). CDR3 length equals 15 residues. Trimming took 4 bases from V and 1 from J, leaving 16 bases between them. The CDR3 bases are TGCAGTGCTACCACATCGGTGACGGCGAACACTGAAGCTTTCTTT. Translating gives CSATTSVTANTEAFF.

This clonotype was picked up many times. The chain has TRBV12-3 or TRBV12-4 and TRBJ2-5, with D unresolved. This CDR3 has 14 amino acids. With 3 bases removed from V and 1 base from J, the gap between germline ends came to 9 bases. The CDR3 DNA sequence: TGTGCCAGCAGTTTCATAGGGTTCCAAGAGACCCAGTACTTC. Protein: CASSFIGFQETQYF.

The gene calls are TRBV20-1 and TRBJ2-2; TRBD2 aligns across 8 bases. The germline CDR1 and CDR2 sequences are DFQATT and SNEGSKA (reference sequence). V lost 2 bases, J lost 6 bases, and 11 bases stayed unmatched. The CDR3 covers 16 residues. In DNA form, the CDR3 reads TGCAGTGCTAGACCACCCGGGACTAGGGCCCCCGGGGAGCTGTTTTTT. It translates to CSARPPGTRAPGELFF.

This clonotype was seen more than once but under ten times. The rearrangement joins TRBV10-3 to TRBJ2-3; D gene ambiguous. CDR3 length: 18 residues. Germline lookup yields CDR1 ENHRY and CDR2 SYGVKD. V was cut by 0 bases and J by 0 bases, with 16 bases left in between. CDR3 nucleotides: TGTGCCATCAGTGAGTCGGCGGCAGTCCAAGGGAGCACAGATACGCAGTATTTT. Translation gives CAISESAAVQGSTDTQYF.

CDR3 DNA: TGCAGTGCTAGAGATGGACAGAACATAAACTATGGCTACACCTTC. Its translation: CSARDGQNINYGYTF. V gene TRBV20-1 combines with J gene TRBJ1-2, with D possibly TRBD1 on 6 matching bases. The CDR3 has 15 residues. CDR1 is DFQATT, CDR2 SNEGSKA, per germline (reference sequence). V shed 0 bases and J shed 2 bases, with 13 bases lying between them.

The chain carries TRBV29-1 and TRBJ2-1; D possibly matches TRBD1 or TRBD2 (6 bases each). Germline V gene data show CDR1 as SQVTM and CDR2 as ANQGSEA. Trimming removed 3 bases from V and 7 bases from J, with 10 bases in between. The CDR3 sequence is 12 residues long. As DNA, the CDR3 is TGCAGCGTTGAGGAGGGGGTGAATGAGCAGTTCTTC. This sequence encodes CSVEEGVNEQFF.

This clonotype was recorded a few times. The rearrangement joins TRBV20-1 to TRBJ1-6, with D maybe TRBD1 (5 bases). The CDR3 length is 16 residues. V lost 2 bases, J lost 0 bases, and 11 bases lay in between. Germline CDR1 reads DFQATT; CDR2 reads SNEGSKA (reference sequence). The CDR3 DNA reads TGCAGTGCTAGATATGGACACAGCTCCTATAATTCACCCCTCCACTTT. Translating it yields CSARYGHSSYNSPLHF.

This clonotype was detected ten times or more. The V gene is TRBV7-8, the J gene TRBJ1-1; a possible D gene is TRBD1 (5 bases). The V end lost 7 bases, the J end lost 0 bases, and 15 bases lay between the germline ends. CDR3 length equals 15 residues. CDR1 is SGHVS, CDR2 FQNEAQ, per germline. In DNA form, the CDR3 reads TGTGCCAGCACTCAACCCCTGGGGGTGAACACTGAAGCTTTCTTT. Its protein is CASTQPLGVNTEAFF.